This T cell receptor (beta chain) was identified during a study of T cell repertoires in cytomegalovirus infection. For this clonotype: Its target is unknown.

TCRdb independently ran MiXCR on the reads; one entry per CDR3 protein. The data show around 500,000 distinct CDR3 sequences, about 39% seen once. V gave up 1 base and J gave up 10 bases, with 11 bases separating them. CDR1 is MGHRA and CDR2 is YSYEKL in the germline V gene. The CDR3 is 13 residues long. The chain joins TRBV4-1 to TRBJ1-5; D uncertain. The sequencing used cultured PBMCs, collected from culture after CMV antigen stimulation. The sequence was collected from a human donor in good health (CMV status not recorded). Some clones in this sample may be carry-over from other donors' samples. CDR3 sequence reads: CASSQGRAGPQHF. In DNA form, the CDR3 reads TGCGCCAGCAGCCAAGGAAGGGCTGGCCCCCAGCATTTT.